Shown below are 20 T cell receptor beta chains from a single sample sequenced in a study of T cells after yellow fever vaccination. TCRdb re-called the 5' RACE reads through MiXCR, storing one row per CDR3 protein. Seen here are 55,000 to 70,000 distinct CDR3 sequences, approximately 7% observed once, and the top ten hold 30% to 45%. Sequenced here: CD8+ T cells sorted from PBMCs, sampled about 41 days after the first yellow fever vaccination. The source is a man aged 18 to 29 who received the YFV17D yellow fever vaccine.

This clonotype has just a few counts. The V gene is TRBV7-6, the J gene TRBJ2-2, with D maybe TRBD1 (6 bases). The germline CDR1 and CDR2 sequences are SGHVS and FNYEAQ. This CDR3 spans 15 amino acids. The germline V and J ends were trimmed by 1 base and 4 bases, with 10 bases remaining between them. CDR3 nucleotides: TGTGCCAGCAGCTTAGGGCAGGGGCCCACCGGGGAGCTGTTTTTT. It codes for CASSLGQGPTGELFF.

This clonotype has at least ten counts. This CDR3 is CASSQDLLAGSYNEQFF. The CDR3 nucleotides read TGCGCCAGCAGCCAAGATCTTCTGGCCGGCTCCTACAATGAGCAGTTCTTC. The chain joins TRBV4-1 to TRBJ2-1; D not resolved. Germline-derived CDR1 and CDR2 are MGHRA and YSYEKL. The CDR3 extends over 17 amino acids. V was shortened by 0 bases and J by 0 bases, with 12 bases between the two germline ends.

In its sample, this clonotype was seen many times. V usage is TRBV29-1 and J usage is TRBJ2-3; D possibly corresponds to TRBD1 (6 bases). Germline lookup yields CDR1 SQVTM and CDR2 ANQGSEA. Between the trimmed V and J ends, which lost 3 bases and 3 bases, there was a span of 10 bases. The CDR3 covers 13 residues. The DNA for the CDR3 is TGCAGCGTTGAGTACAGGGTAACAGATACGCAGTATTTT. Translating gives CSVEYRVTDTQYF.

A note on this clonotype: Possible read error: a much larger clone is one base away. The V and J genes are TRBV6-4 and TRBJ2-4; 11 bases are a match to TRBD1. CDR3 length: 16 amino acids. Germline trimming cut 6 bases from V and 7 bases from J; bases unmatched to any gene: 11. CDR1 is MRHNA and CDR2 is SNTAGT in the germline V gene. CDR3 bases: TGTGCCAGCAGCACAATTCGGACAGGGGGCAATAACATTCAGTACTTC. Translating gives CASSTIRTGGNNIQYF.

Comment on this clonotype: A much larger clone sits a single nucleotide away, making a read error possible. The chain joins TRBV7-9 to TRBJ2-1; the D gene is possibly TRBD1 (6 bases). This CDR3 comprises 15 residues. Germline-derived CDR1 and CDR2 are SEHNR and FQNEAQ (reference sequence). The germline V and J ends were trimmed by 7 bases and 4 bases, with 17 bases remaining between them. The CDR3 loop is CASTLPLQGYNEQFF. The CDR3 DNA reads as TGTGCCAGCACCCTCCCCCTACAGGGTTACAATGAGCAGTTCTTC. Full variable domain (outside the CDR3, taken from reference TRBV7-9 and TRBJ2-1): DTGVSQNPRHKITKRGQNVTFRCDPISEHNRLYWYRQTLGQGPEFLTYFQNEAQLEKSRLLSDRFSAERPKGSFSTLEIQRTEQGDSAMYLCASTLPLQGYNEQFFGPGTRLTVL.

This clonotype was observed many times. The CDR3 DNA follows: TGTGCCAGCACCTACCCTGACAGCCTCCAAGAGACCCAGTACTTC. Protein sequence: CASTYPDSLQETQYF. The chain combines TRBV5-6 with TRBJ2-5, with a possible D match to TRBD1 (5 bases). Germline V gives CDR1 SGHDT, CDR2 YYEEEE. This CDR3 is 15 amino acids long. With 6 bases removed from V and 1 base from J, the gap between germline ends came to 16 bases.

This clonotype was observed at least ten times. The chain has TRBV4-1 and TRBJ2-7; 11 nucleotides line up with TRBD2. The CDR3 is 16 residues long. CDR1 MGHRA and CDR2 YSYEKL come from the germline V gene. The V gene end was trimmed by 0 bases and the J gene end by 4 bases; junction bases not matched to a gene: 5. CDR3 bases: TGCGCCAGCAGCCAAGAGCTAGCGGGGGGTTATTACGAGCAGTACGTC. Translated: CASSQELAGGYYEQYV.

This clonotype was picked up many times. This rearrangement joins TRBV7-9 to TRBJ1-5; D possibly corresponds to TRBD1 (5 bases). V lost 0 bases, J lost 2 bases, and 5 bases lay in between. This CDR3 is built from 14 residues. Per the germline V gene, CDR1 is SEHNR and CDR2 is FQNEAQ (reference sequence). The CDR3, as DNA: TGTGCCAGCAGCTTAGCAGGGGGCAATCAGCCCCAGCATTTT. This sequence encodes CASSLAGGNQPQHF.

CDR3 DNA: TGTGCCAGCAGTTTGTGGGGTGGGGATTCACCCCTCCACTTT. This codes for CASSLWGGDSPLHF. The chain employs TRBV12-3 or TRBV12-4 and TRBJ1-6; D remains unclear. The length of the CDR3 is 14 residues. V lost 3 bases, J lost 8 bases, and 11 bases lay in between.

This clonotype was counted at least ten times. V usage is TRBV29-1 and J usage is TRBJ1-5; no definite D call. CDR1 and CDR2 (germline): SQVTM, ANQGSEA. The V end lost 0 bases, the J end lost 2 bases, and 8 bases lay between the germline ends. The CDR3 contains 14 residues. CDR3 sequence: CSVEESGGNQPQHF. CDR3 DNA: TGCAGCGTTGAAGAAAGCGGGGGCAATCAGCCCCAGCATTTT.

The rearrangement joins TRBV12-3 or TRBV12-4 to TRBJ2-1; D could derive from TRBD1 or TRBD2 (6 bases each). The CDR3 covers 17 residues. The ends were cut back, 6 bases at V and 8 bases at J, with 26 bases in the middle. This chain's CDR3 is CASSLWRGAGFSDEQFF. The CDR3 DNA follows: TGTGCCAGCAGCCTTTGGAGGGGGGCTGGATTCTCCGATGAGCAGTTCTTC.

This clonotype was observed many times. The chain links TRBV11-2 to TRBJ2-5; 10 bases align to TRBD1. The CDR3 extends over 15 amino acids. The ends lost 1 base at V and 2 bases at J; junction bases unmatched: 1. CDR1 is SGHAT and CDR2 is FQNNGV in the germline V gene. As DNA, the CDR3 is TGTGCCAGCAGCTTAGGGGACAGGGGTCAAGAGACCCAGTACTTC. Translating gives CASSLGDRGQETQYF.

This clonotype was counted at least ten times. V is TRBV7-6 and J is TRBJ2-7, with a weak D call TRBD1 (6 bases). CDR1 is SGHVS and CDR2 is FNYEAQ in the germline V gene. The CDR3 extends over 14 amino acids. With 5 bases removed from V and 0 bases from J, the gap between germline ends came to 11 bases. The CDR3 DNA reads TGTGCCAGCAGCACCCTGACAGGCTCCTACGAGCAGTACTTC. Its protein product is CASSTLTGSYEQYF.

This clonotype has only a few counts. V gene TRBV12-3 or TRBV12-4 combines with J gene TRBJ1-2; D may be TRBD1 (5 bases). The V gene lost 7 bases and the J gene lost 4 bases, with 16 bases spanning the gap. CDR3 length equals 14 residues. In DNA form, the CDR3 reads TGTGCCAGCACTCAGACAGTTAAGGGCTATGGCTACACCTTC. Translated: CASTQTVKGYGYTF.

The V gene is TRBV5-4, the J gene TRBJ2-3, with D possibly TRBD1 on 6 matching bases. Germline V CDR1 and CDR2: SGHNT, YYREEE (reference sequence). Trimming removed 4 bases at V and 1 base at J, with 22 bases between. The CDR3 is 18 amino acids. The CDR3 is CASSAESQGLLGTDTQYF. CDR3 bases: TGTGCCAGCAGCGCCGAGTCACAGGGTCTGCTAGGCACAGATACGCAGTATTTT.

The sample holds many counts of this clonotype. V usage is TRBV4-1 and J usage is TRBJ2-1, with a possible D match to TRBD2 (5 bases). There are 15 residues in the CDR3. The germline V gene has CDR1 MGHRA and CDR2 YSYEKL. The V end was cut by 4 bases, the J end by 0 bases, with 10 bases between. CDR3 residues: CASSPLASSYNEQFF. The CDR3 DNA reads as TGCGCCAGCAGCCCTCTAGCCAGCTCCTACAATGAGCAGTTCTTC.

A note on this clonotype: A read error is possible here, since a much larger clone lies one base away. V is TRBV20-1 and J is TRBJ1-6; maybe TRBD1 (5 bases). The CDR3 is 14 amino acids. Trimming pared 3 bases from V and 6 bases from J, leaving 12 bases between. The germline CDR1 and CDR2 sequences are DFQATT and SNEGSKA (reference sequence). CDR3: CSASAGLTNSPLHF. In DNA form, the CDR3 reads TGCAGTGCTAGCGCGGGACTGACTAATTCACCCCTCCACTTT.

This clonotype was detected many times. V gene TRBV9 combines with J gene TRBJ2-3, with 7 positions matching TRBD2. The CDR3 spans 16 residues. The germline V gene has CDR1 SGDLS and CDR2 YYNGEE. The V and J ends lost 4 bases and 2 bases, in that order; junction bases with no gene match: 10. DNA of the CDR3: TGTGCCAGCAGCCCAGGAGCGGGGCCATCCACAGATACGCAGTATTTT. The encoded protein is CASSPGAGPSTDTQYF.

This clonotype was found many times. This chain links TRBV15 with TRBJ2-7, with a weak D call TRBD1 (5 bases). Germline V lookup: CDR1 LNHNV, CDR2 YYDKDF (reference sequence). This CDR3 is built from 13 residues. V was cut by 3 bases and J by 4 bases, with 10 bases left in between. The CDR3 sequence: CATSREQGYEQYV. Written as DNA, the CDR3 is TGTGCCACCAGCAGGGAGCAGGGATACGAGCAGTACGTC.

At least ten counts were recorded for this clonotype. The V and J genes are TRBV20-1 and TRBJ2-1; 8 bases line up with TRBD1. Germline trimming cut 2 bases from V and 7 bases from J; bases unmatched to any gene: 7. The CDR3 is 14 residues long. Per the germline V gene, CDR1 is DFQATT and CDR2 is SNEGSKA (reference sequence). For the CDR3, the DNA is TGCAGTGCTAGATCCCCAGGGGGCTGGAATGAGCAGTTCTTC. It yields the protein CSARSPGGWNEQFF.